These 22 T cell receptor delta chains were sequenced from one sample in a study of γδ T cells in repeated Plasmodium falciparum infection. TCRdb redid clone calling on the multiplex PCR reads using CATT. Seen here are tens of thousands of delta-chain clones, around 1.7% observed once, and the top ten hold 15%. Flow sorting of PBMC yielded separate Vgamma9/Vdelta2+ and Vdelta2-negative gammadelta T cell populations for bulk repertoire analysis. Sequencing was performed on gamma-delta T cells from blood. Every receptor here comes from a pool of human donors (malaria-infected and uninfected, not separated).

Comment on this clone: It differs at one base from a far larger clone, so likely a read error. The same CDR3 can be traced to other DNA sequences in this sample. This chain's CDR3 is CALGEPASYVVLGDTLDKLIF. In nucleotides, the CDR3 is TGTGCTCTTGGGGAACCGGCTTCCTACGTTGTGCTGGGGGATACGCTTGATAAACTCATCTTT. The J gene is TRDJ1, the V gene TRDV1; TRDD3 agrees at 12 bases. The J gene was missing in TCRdb and was found by matching the end of the DNA to germline. Per the germline V gene, CDR1 is TSWWSYY and CDR2 is QGS. The length of the CDR3 is 21 residues. Trimming at V came to 1 base and at J to 5 bases, leaving 20 bases not matched to a gene.

In this sample, this clone turned up once. Compared with germline, one end of the junction differs, possibly owing to a read error. Other DNA sequences in this sample translate to the same CDR3. Here the CDR3 reads CSGPPSLGDTADKLIF. CDR3 in DNA: TGCTCTGGCCCCCCTTCCCTGGGGGATACGGCCGATAAACTCATCTTT. The chain employs TRDV1 and TRDJ1, with TRDD3 identical over 12 bases. The J gene comes from matching the DNA to germline here; TCRdb lacks it. The CDR3 extends over 16 amino acids. Germline values: CDR1 TSWWSYY, CDR2 QGS.

This clone was counted a few times. The translation of this DNA and the TCRdb protein of a much larger clone differ at residue 18, probably owing to a read error; the protein shown here is translated from the DNA. The chain links TRDV1 to TRDJ1; TRDD3 agrees at 8 bases. The CDR3 is 22 amino acids. Germline CDR1 and CDR2: TSWWSYY and QGS. The CDR3 coding sequence is TGTGCTCTTGGGGAAGGTCTCTACCGTACTGGGGGTCACCTCCCCTACACCAATAAACTCATCTTT. Its translation is CALGEGLYRTGGHLPYTNKLIF.

This clone was observed at least ten times. The translation of this DNA and the TCRdb protein of a much larger clone differ at residue 21, probably owing to a read error; the protein shown here is translated from the DNA. The sample holds other DNA sequences that translate to the same CDR3. The DNA of the CDR3 is TGTGCTCTTGGGGACCTTTCTTCCTACGGGTTACTGGGGGATAGGAACACCGATAAACTCACCTTT. It yields the protein CALGDLSSYGLLGDRNTDKLTF. The rearrangement joins TRDV1 to TRDJ1, with 11 bases lining up with TRDD3. Germline lookup yields CDR1 TSWWSYY and CDR2 QGS. The CDR3 is 22 amino acids.

This clone occurred a few times. The V gene is TRDV1, the J gene TRDJ1; TRDD2 matches at 7 bases. TCRdb records no J gene; here it was assigned by comparing the DNA to germline. Trimming cost V 4 bases and J 1 base; bases outside gene matches: 30. The CDR3 extends over 23 amino acids. CDR1 TSWWSYY and CDR2 QGS come from the germline V gene. The CDR3 DNA is TGTGCTCTTGGGGCCAACCTGATTCCTACAGTCTGGGCGACTTCTAAAGGCACCGATAAACTCATCTTT. This encodes CALGANLIPTVWATSKGTDKLIF.

A remark on this clone: TCRdb shows a much larger clone's protein in place of this DNA's translation, and the two differ at residue 10, likely through a read error; the protein shown is translated from the DNA. This chain joins TRDV1 and TRDJ1, with 9 bases lining up with TRDD3. The CDR3 runs 19 residues. V shed 7 bases, J shed 3 bases, and the junction held 21 bases outside the gene matches. Per germline, CDR1 TSWWSYY and CDR2 QGS. CDR3 nucleotide sequence: TGTGCTCTTGTGAATAGGGTTCCGGTCCGGGGGATACCGGCCGATAAACTCATCTTT. Its protein is CALVNRVPVRGIPADKLIF.

This clone was picked up many times. The TCRdb protein, from a much larger clone, departs from this DNA's translation at residue 7, likely by read error; the protein shown derives from the DNA. The V call is TRDV1, the J call TRDJ2; perhaps TRDD3 as D (6 bases). The CDR3 contains 17 residues. The ends were cut back, 2 bases at V and 6 bases at J, with 19 bases in the middle. Germline V gene lookup returns CDR1 TSWWSYY and CDR2 QGS. The CDR3 region has the DNA TGTGCTCTTGGGGAATTTGGTTGGGGGTCCTTGTCAGCACAACTCTTCTTT. It yields the protein CALGEFGWGSLSAQLFF.

About this clone itself: A read error likely explains this, since a far larger clone differs by one base. The sample carries other DNA sequences with the same CDR3. The CDR3 nucleotides are TGTGCTCTTGGGCCGCGGATCTTTCCCCCACTCTACTACCAGAGGATAACTGATAAACTCATCTTT. It codes for CALGPRIFPPLYYQRITDKLIF. The rearrangement uses TRDV1 and TRDJ1, with D possibly TRDD3 on 5 matching bases. The CDR3 has 22 amino acids. The V end was cut by 5 bases, the J end by 5 bases, with 39 bases between. Germline values: CDR1 TSWWSYY, CDR2 QGS.

This clone showed up just a few times. This DNA's translation differs at residue 15 from TCRdb's protein, which comes from a much larger clone; a read error is likely, and the protein shown is translated from the DNA. The chain carries TRDV1 and TRDJ1; D is possibly TRDD2 (5 bases). TCRdb offers no J gene call, so here the DNA was matched to germline to obtain one. Germline-derived CDR1 and CDR2 are TSWWSYY and QGS. This CDR3 is 18 amino acids long. This CDR3 is CALGEYTYVWVYTDELIF. DNA of the CDR3: TGTGCTCTTGGGGAATACACCTACGTTTGGGTTTACACCGATGAACTCATCTTT.

The table lists this clone with a few counts. The protein given by TCRdb reflects a much larger clone and differs at residue 3 from this DNA's translation, likely from a read error; the protein shown is the DNA's translation. The chain has TRDV3 and TRDJ1; 9 nucleotides agree with TRDD2. This CDR3 contains 23 residues. Germline V gene lookup returns CDR1 TVYSNPD and CDR2 GDNSRS (reference sequence). Trimming at V came to 5 bases and at J to 4 bases, leaving 38 bases not matched to a gene. The CDR3 DNA is TGTGCCCTTGGGATGTTGAGCCTTCCTACGGCCTACTGGGGACCCTTAAGGCACGATAAACTCATCTTT. This codes for CALGMLSLPTAYWGPLRHDKLIF.

This clone has a handful of counts. The TCRdb record carries a much larger clone's protein, which differs from this DNA's translation at residue 12; a read error is the likely cause, and the protein listed here is the DNA translation. The rearrangement joins TRDV1 to TRDJ2; D is undetermined. CDR3 length: 14 amino acids. In germline, CDR1 is TSWWSYY, CDR2 QGS. The CDR3 is CALGGSGSIAQPFF. The DNA for the CDR3 is TGTGCTCTTGGGGGCTCCGGATCGATAGCACAACCCTTCTTT.

A note on this clone: TCRdb has a much larger clone's protein, which differs at residue 4 from the translation of this DNA, likely because of a read error; what is shown is the protein translated from the DNA. The rearrangement joins TRDV3 to TRDJ3; 12 positions match TRDD3. Assignment of the J gene here rests on matching the DNA to germline, because TCRdb gives none. Germline-derived CDR1 and CDR2 are TVYSNPD and GDNSRS (reference sequence). This CDR3 comprises 26 residues. V shed 5 bases, J shed 0 bases, and the junction held 32 bases outside the gene matches. This chain's CDR3 is CAPPVFRASQRTGGYPLSWDTRQMFF. Written as DNA, the CDR3 is TGTGCCCCCCCGGTATTCCGCGCCAGCCAGCGTACTGGGGGATACCCCCTCTCCTGGGACACCCGACAGATGTTTTTC.

In the case of this clone: A far larger clone is off by one base, so a read error is likely. Other DNA sequences of this sample code for an identical CDR3. V gene TRDV2 combines with J gene TRDJ1; D is unresolved. The V and J ends lost 4 bases and 0 bases respectively, with 29 bases between them. The CDR3 is 20 amino acids. In germline, CDR1 is GEAIGNYY, CDR2 EKD. This CDR3 reads CACDHGFMYPSRPYTDKLIF. The CDR3 DNA is TGTGCCTGTGATCATGGTTTTATGTACCCCTCCCGCCCGTACACCGATAAACTCATCTTT.

To note about this clone: TCRdb assigns this DNA the protein of a much larger clone, which departs from its translation at residue 4; this likely reflects a read error, and the protein shown comes from translating the DNA. This chain links TRDV3 with TRDJ1; TRDD3 matches 12 bases. No J segment appears in TCRdb, so it was assigned here by matching the sequence to germline. CDR1 is TVYSNPD, CDR2 GDNSRS, per germline (reference sequence). The CDR3 runs 19 residues. The trim removed 4 bases at V and 4 bases at J, leaving 22 bases unmatched. This CDR3 is CASAAILRGSGGYGDKLIF. The CDR3 DNA reads as TGTGCCTCCGCGGCCATTCTTCGCGGGTCTGGGGGATACGGCGATAAACTCATCTTT.

This clone appeared many times. The protein held in TCRdb is that of a much larger clone and does not match this DNA's translation at residue 15, likely because of a read error; the protein shown is translated from the DNA. V usage is TRDV1 and J usage is TRDJ1; 13 bases line up with TRDD3. The J gene, left out of TCRdb, was set here by checking the DNA against germline. This CDR3 is 22 amino acids long. Germline V CDR1 and CDR2: TSWWSYY, QGS. J was trimmed by 0 bases and V by 0 bases; bases with no gene match: 16. The CDR3 spells CALGELGSSRTGGYADTDKLIF. The CDR3 DNA is TGTGCTCTTGGGGAACTGGGATCAAGTCGTACTGGGGGATACGCCGACACCGATAAACTCATCTTT.

About this clone: TCRdb's entry gives the protein of a much larger clone, which mismatches this DNA's translation at residue 16, likely from a read error; the protein reported here is translated from the DNA. The chain combines TRDV1 with TRDJ1; 8 positions match TRDD3. The J gene was not available in TCRdb and was assigned here by matching the DNA to germline segments. V lost 0 bases and J lost 0; bases outside the gene matches: 24. The germline V gene encodes CDR1 TSWWSYY and CDR2 QGS. The CDR3 is made up of 23 amino acids. In DNA form, the CDR3 reads TGTGCTCTTGGGGAACTATTTTCTAAGGATCGGATGGGGGATCCGTCTTACACCGATAAACTCATCTTT. It specifies CALGELFSKDRMGDPSYTDKLIF.

This clone was observed a handful of times. The protein TCRdb gives is from a much larger clone and does not agree with this DNA's translation at residue 9, likely a read error; the protein shown here comes from the DNA. V gene TRDV3 combines with J gene TRDJ2; 9 nucleotides agree with TRDD2. The CDR3 covers 18 residues. The germline gives CDR1 TVYSNPD, CDR2 GDNSRS (reference sequence). The junction had 14 bases not matched to a gene; V was cut back by 3 bases and J by 0 bases. This CDR3 is CALWPSYTPKPLTAQLFF. CDR3 DNA: TGTGCCTTATGGCCTTCCTACACCCCAAAGCCTTTGACAGCACAACTCTTCTTT.

This clone was detected many times. The chain couples TRDV1 to TRDJ1; no clear D gene. Germline V gene data show CDR1 as TSWWSYY and CDR2 as QGS. The CDR3 runs to 16 residues. The germline V and J ends were trimmed by 2 bases and 0 bases, with 13 bases remaining between them. The CDR3 DNA sequence: TGTGCTCTTGGGGAAACGCGTACCTGGAACACCGATAAACTCATCTTT. This codes for CALGETRTWNTDKLIF.

This clone was seen a few times. TCRdb assigns this DNA the protein of a much larger clone, which departs from its translation at residue 16; this likely reflects a read error, and the protein shown comes from translating the DNA. The chain couples TRDV1 to TRDJ1, with 11 positions matching TRDD3. The J gene comes from matching the DNA to germline here; TCRdb lacks it. The CDR3 spans 21 residues. In germline, CDR1 is TSWWSYY, CDR2 QGS. J gave up 2 bases and V 2 bases, and 19 bases lay outside the gene matches. The CDR3 coding sequence is TGTGCTCTTGGGGAAGTTCCTACCGAAATGATACTGGGGGATAATACCGATAAACTCATCTTT. It yields the protein CALGEVPTEMILGDNTDKLIF.

In regard to this clone: A far larger clone is off by one base, so a read error is likely. Within the sample, other DNA sequences also encode this same CDR3. This rearrangement joins TRDV1 to TRDJ1; 8 bases agree with TRDD3. The J gene comes from matching the DNA to germline here; TCRdb lacks it. The germline CDR1 and CDR2 sequences are TSWWSYY and QGS. The CDR3 consists of 19 residues. The CDR3 nucleotides are TGTGCCCTTGGGGACGCCTACGAATACTGGGGGCCGCTCACCGATAAACTCATCTTT. The encoded protein is CALGDAYEYWGPLTDKLIF.

This clone was picked up many times. TCRdb lists the protein of a much larger clone for this DNA, which differs at residue 11, so this is likely a read error; the protein given here is translated from the DNA itself. This rearrangement joins TRDV1 to TRDJ1; 8 nucleotides line up with TRDD2. V shed 0 bases, J shed 1 base, and the junction held 13 bases outside the gene matches. The germline CDR1 and CDR2 sequences are TSWWSYY and QGS. The CDR3 consists of 19 residues. The CDR3 region is CALGELHLPTEGSTDKLIF. DNA for the CDR3: TGTGCTCTTGGGGAACTTCATCTTCCTACGGAGGGTTCCACCGATAAACTCATCTTT.

Concerning this clone: The protein given by TCRdb reflects a much larger clone and differs at residue 17 from this DNA's translation, likely from a read error; the protein shown is the DNA's translation. The chain has TRDV3 and TRDJ1, with TRDD3 matching 10 bases. The J gene, absent from TCRdb, was called here by matching the DNA to germline. Germline V gives CDR1 TVYSNPD, CDR2 GDNSRS (reference sequence). The CDR3 extends over 20 amino acids. For the CDR3, the DNA is TGTGCCTTCCTTAGCCCCTTTCCTAAAAGGGGGATACGGAAAGCGGATAGACTCATCTTT. Its protein is CAFLSPFPKRGIRKADRLIF. Full variable domain (missing parts from reference TRDV3 and TRDJ1): CDKVTQSSPDQTVASGSEVVLLCTYDTVYSNPDLFWYRIRPDYSFQFVFYGDNSRSEGADFTQGRFSVKHILTQKAFHLVISPVRTEDSATYYCAFLSPFPKRGIRKADRLIFGKGTRVTVEP.